This T cell receptor (beta chain) was obtained from a study of T cell changes during pregnancy in multiple sclerosis. In germline, CDR1 is MGHDK, CDR2 SYGVNS. The CDR3 is 12 residues long. Trimming shortened V by 4 bases and J by 3 bases, and 6 bases separated the two germline ends. Some clones are missing from TCRdb's copy, which holds only in-frame ones; the method was immunoSEQ multiplex PCR. The sample lists over 85,000 clones, 90% occurring once. In this sample, this clone turned up once. The chain links TRBV25-1 to TRBJ1-2; TRBD1 is a possible D gene (5 bases). The sequencing used peripheral blood, collected in the second trimester of pregnancy. The source of this sequence is a female donor in good health, enrolled as a control in a pregnancy study. CDR3 protein: CASSGGDYGYTF. In nucleotides, the CDR3 is TGTGCCAGCAGTGGGGGGGACTATGGCTACACCTTC.